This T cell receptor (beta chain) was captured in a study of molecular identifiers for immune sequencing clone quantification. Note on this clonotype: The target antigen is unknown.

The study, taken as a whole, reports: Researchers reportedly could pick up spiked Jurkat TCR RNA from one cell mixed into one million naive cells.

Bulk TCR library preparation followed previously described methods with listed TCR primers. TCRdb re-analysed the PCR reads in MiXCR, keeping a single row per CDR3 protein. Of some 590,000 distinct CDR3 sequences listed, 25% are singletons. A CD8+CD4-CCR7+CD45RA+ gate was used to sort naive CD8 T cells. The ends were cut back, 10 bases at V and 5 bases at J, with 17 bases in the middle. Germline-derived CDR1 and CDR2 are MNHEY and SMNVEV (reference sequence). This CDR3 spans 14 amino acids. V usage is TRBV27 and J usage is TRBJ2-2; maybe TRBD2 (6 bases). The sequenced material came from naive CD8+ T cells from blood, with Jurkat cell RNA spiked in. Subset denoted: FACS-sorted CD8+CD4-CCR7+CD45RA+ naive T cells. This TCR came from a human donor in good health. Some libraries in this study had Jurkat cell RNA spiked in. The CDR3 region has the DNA TGTGCCACCGCGGCCCTCGGAGGGACCGGGGAGCTGTTTTTT. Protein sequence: CATAALGGTGELFF.